This T cell receptor beta chain was sequenced for a study of T cells in Graves' hyperthyroidism and ophthalmopathy. In the study overall: Prior to any treatment, at the point of initial diagnosis, peripheral blood was collected.

Thyroid ultrasound, orbital computed tomography, clinical symptoms, and serum thyroxine and TRAb underpinned diagnoses. V lost 1 base and J 5 bases, leaving 9 bases between the germline ends. The CDR3 is 14 residues long. From germline, CDR1 is DFQATT and CDR2 SNEGSKA (reference sequence). This clonotype was counted ten times or more. TCR beta CDR3 regions were amplified from RNA. TCR CDR3 regions were first amplified by RT-PCR with HTBI primers. TCRdb reprocessed the multiplex PCR reads with MiXCR, giving one entry per CDR3 protein. The table includes approximately 600,000 distinct CDR3 sequences, approximately 15% detected once.

The sequencing input was blood. The chain uses TRBV20-1 and TRBJ2-6; TRBD2 might be the D (5 bases). This receptor was identified in a woman in her twenties or thirties with Graves' hyperthyroidism that later progressed to Graves' ophthalmopathy. The CDR3 coding sequence is TGCAGTGCTAGAGGCGGGTTGTGGGCCAACGTCCTGACTTTC. Translating it yields CSARGGLWANVLTF.